These 18 T cell receptor beta chains share one sample of origin, sequenced in a study of T cells expressing NK-cell markers (dated by TCRdb to 2020 to 2021). Libraries were made using 5' RACE. The sample was run on an Illumina HiSeq 2000. TCRdb reprocessed the raw reads; every CDR3 protein sequence is a single record, and DNA is not supplied. For this sample, the table gives 150,000 to 160,000 distinct CDR3 sequences. The ten largest clonotypes hold 37% of the sample. Sequencing was carried out using blood T cells: a sorted CD56 or NKG2C T cell subset, CD4+ or CD8+ T cells, or bulk PBMC T cells (not recorded which). These receptors originate from a woman aged 45-60 years in good health. Donor details come from another sample of the same person, matched by shared clones.

The chain is built from TRBV27 and TRBJ2-1; TCRdb names TRBD2, which stays unverified in the absence of DNA. This CDR3 spans 13 amino acids. The V gene's germline CDR1 is MNHEY and CDR2 SMNVEV (reference sequence). This chain's CDR3 is CASSLGLANEQFF.

This sequence joins TRBV15 and TRBJ2-3. The CDR3 extends over 14 amino acids. Germline values: CDR1 LNHNV, CDR2 YYDKDF (reference sequence). The CDR3 region is CATSPFRYRDTQYF.

V usage is TRBV7-9 and J usage is TRBJ1-1. This CDR3 region has 12 residues. Germline V gene sequence: CDR1 SEHNR, CDR2 FQNEAQ (reference sequence). CDR3 residues: CASSALDTEAFF. Variable domain in full (rest from reference TRBV7-9 and TRBJ1-1): DTGVSQNPRHKITKRGQNVTFRCDPISEHNRLYWYRQTLGQGPEFLTYFQNEAQLEKSRLLSDRFSAERPKGSFSTLEIQRTEQGDSAMYLCASSALDTEAFFGQGTRLTVV.

CDR3 sequence: CASSYSVLNEQFF. V usage is TRBV6-6 and J usage is TRBJ2-1. In germline, CDR1 is MNHNY, CDR2 SVGAGI (reference sequence). This CDR3 has 13 residues.

This chain connects TRBV19 to TRBJ2-1; the D gene TCRdb calls, TRBD2, cannot be checked with no DNA. Germline values: CDR1 LNHDA, CDR2 SQIVND (reference sequence). The CDR3 is 15 amino acids. CDR3 loop: CASSITGGPGGEQFF.

V and J are TRBV6-1 and TRBJ2-7; TCRdb selects TRBD1, and the lack of DNA leaves this call unchecked. This CDR3 is built from 14 residues. Germline V gives CDR1 MNHNS, CDR2 SASEGT. CDR3 residues: CASSARTGNYEQYF.

The chain links TRBV7-8 to TRBJ2-5. The CDR3 length is 15 residues. The V gene's germline CDR1 is SGHVS and CDR2 FQNEAQ. CDR3 sequence: CASSPTWNDKETQYF.

The chain combines TRBV6-5 with TRBJ1-1; the TRBD1 assignment by TCRdb is unverifiable without DNA. The germline V gene encodes CDR1 MNHEY and CDR2 SVGAGI. The CDR3 is 16 residues long. CDR3 sequence: CASSPTGKPMNTEAFF.

The chain combines TRBV6-1 with TRBJ2-1; TCRdb selects TRBD2, and the lack of DNA leaves this call unchecked. The CDR3 consists of 12 residues. Germline CDR1 MNHNS, CDR2 SASEGT. CDR3 in amino acids: CASRVAGGEQFF.

V gene TRBV11-3 combines with J gene TRBJ2-7; no DNA is available, so the TRBD2 call from TCRdb remains unchecked. Germline V gene lookup returns CDR1 SGHNT and CDR2 YENEEA. The CDR3 sequence is 16 residues long. This chain's CDR3 is CASSSALGGNSYEQYF.

J is TRBJ1-5 and V is TRBV27. The CDR3 is made up of 15 amino acids. Germline lookup yields CDR1 MNHEY and CDR2 SMNVEV (reference sequence). This CDR3 is CASSPAGGGNQPQHF.

The CDR3 is CASSDNFREAFF. This chain connects TRBV4-1 to TRBJ1-1. The CDR3 extends over 12 amino acids. CDR1 is MGHRA and CDR2 is YSYEKL in the germline V gene.

The V gene is TRBV3-1, the J gene TRBJ1-4; TCRdb's D gene call, TRBD1, goes unchecked for lack of DNA. CDR1 is LGHDT and CDR2 is YNNKEL in the germline V gene (reference sequence). The CDR3 runs to 15 residues. The CDR3 protein is CASSQIGAAWRRVFF. Full variable domain (rest looked up from reference TRBV3-1 and TRBJ1-4): DTAVSQTPKYLVTQMGNDKSIKCEQNLGHDTMYWYKQDSKKFLKIMFSYNNKELIINETVPNRFSPKSPDKAHLNLHINSLELGDSAVYFCASSQIGAAWRRVFFGSGTQLSVL.

The chain has TRBV5-1 and TRBJ2-1; with no DNA, the TCRdb D assignment of TRBD2 cannot be verified. Germline V gene lookup returns CDR1 SGHRS and CDR2 YFSETQ. The CDR3 is made up of 15 amino acids. The CDR3 sequence: CASREPGTSYNEQFF.

CDR3 in amino acids: CASRGVGGLETQYF. This chain joins TRBV12-3 or TRBV12-4 and TRBJ2-5; TCRdb indicates TRBD1, and absent DNA this call remains unverified. CDR3 length: 14 amino acids.

The chain employs TRBV13 and TRBJ1-5. The germline V gene encodes CDR1 PRHDT and CDR2 FYEKMQ (reference sequence). This CDR3 region has 15 residues. CDR3 loop: CASSLSVEYNQPQHF.

The CDR3 sequence: CASWAGLTDTQYF. The chain carries TRBV7-8 and TRBJ2-3. CDR3 length: 13 residues. Germline CDR1 and CDR2: SGHVS and FQNEAQ.

The J gene is TRBJ2-1, the V gene TRBV7-9; TCRdb selects TRBD1, and the lack of DNA leaves this call unchecked. The CDR3 totals 15 residues. Germline V gives CDR1 SEHNR, CDR2 FQNEAQ (reference sequence). This CDR3 reads CASSSGGGSYNEQFF. The whole variable domain, remainder taken from reference TRBV7-9 and TRBJ2-1, is DTGVSQNPRHKITKRGQNVTFRCDPISEHNRLYWYRQTLGQGPEFLTYFQNEAQLEKSRLLSDRFSAERPKGSFSTLEIQRTEQGDSAMYLCASSSGGGSYNEQFFGPGTRLTVL.